These 7 T cell receptor beta chains were sequenced from one sample in a study of OX40 agonist ivuxolimab in advanced cancers. The data were produced by immunoSEQ multiplex PCR, yet TCRdb's version contains in-frame clones alone and is incomplete. This sample has around 70,000 clones, with around nine tenths found just once. Here the sequenced sample was CD4+ or CD8+ T cells sorted from blood, taken in a trial of the OX40 agonist ivuxolimab. The receptors come from an adult with an advanced solid tumor such as melanoma, head and neck, liver or kidney cancer.

This rearrangement joins TRBV6-5 to TRBJ1-2; TRBD1 might be the D (5 bases). This CDR3 spans 15 amino acids. Germline V CDR1 and CDR2: MNHEY, SVGAGI. V was cut by 6 bases and J by 7 bases, with 21 bases left in between. CDR3 sequence reads: CASSPGTAGGVGYTF. CDR3 nucleotides: TGTGCCAGCAGCCCCGGGACGGCCGGTGGAGTTGGCTACACCTTC.

The chain has TRBV29-1 and TRBJ2-1; the match to TRBD2 covers 11 bases. V lost 5 bases and J lost 2; bases outside the gene matches: 5. In germline, CDR1 is SQVTM, CDR2 ANQGSEA. The CDR3 extends over 15 amino acids. The chain's CDR3 is CSVQSTSGTYNEQFF. The CDR3 DNA reads as TGCAGCGTTCAGTCGACTAGCGGGACCTACAATGAGCAGTTCTTC.

J is TRBJ2-5 and V is TRBV11-1, with D unclear. This CDR3 spans 15 amino acids. Trimming pared 0 bases from V and 2 bases from J, leaving 10 bases between. Germline V gene lookup returns CDR1 SGHAT and CDR2 FQDESV (reference sequence). CDR3 in amino acids: CASSLAHGAQETQYF. The CDR3 bases are TGTGCCAGCAGCTTAGCGCATGGAGCACAAGAGACCCAGTACTTC.

The chain recombines TRBV2 with TRBJ1-2, with TRBD1 matching over 8 bases. Germline V gene sequence: CDR1 SNHLY, CDR2 FYNNEI. Trimming removed 1 base from V and 4 bases from J; junction bases left unmatched: 8. CDR3 length equals 16 residues. The CDR3 coding sequence is TGTGCCAGCAGTGAAGGACCTGGGACAGGCGTCTATGGCTACACCTTC. Its protein is CASSEGPGTGVYGYTF.

This clone appeared a few times. Other DNA sequences in the sample encode the same CDR3. V usage is TRBV27 and J usage is TRBJ1-2; TRBD1 aligns across 7 bases. The CDR3 has 16 amino acids. From germline, CDR1 is MNHEY and CDR2 SMNVEV (reference sequence). Unmatched junction bases numbered 6, after V lost 1 base and J lost 1 base. The CDR3 reads CASSLYGAGGNYGYTF. For the CDR3, the DNA is TGTGCCAGCAGTTTATATGGGGCAGGGGGTAACTATGGCTACACCTTC.

This chain uses TRBV7-9 with TRBJ1-1; D uncertain. This CDR3 is 13 amino acids long. V was pared by 6 bases and J by 5 bases, with 13 bases between. Germline CDR1 reads SEHNR; CDR2 reads FQNEAQ (reference sequence). In DNA form, the CDR3 reads TGTGCCAGCAGTTCTCAGCGGCGGACTGAAGCTTTCTTT. It translates to CASSSQRRTEAFF.

This chain joins TRBV20-1 and TRBJ1-2; no reliable D call. The germline V gene encodes CDR1 DFQATT and CDR2 SNEGSKA (reference sequence). The CDR3 length is 10 residues. V dropped 6 bases and J dropped 8 bases, with 10 bases sitting between them. The CDR3 DNA reads TGCAGTGCGAGCGGAGAGGGCTACACCTTC. As protein: CSASGEGYTF.